This TCR beta chain was documented in a study of OX40 agonist ivuxolimab in advanced cancers. Across the study: One patient with hepatocellular carcinoma and two with cutaneous melanoma, three in all, had partial responses. Study findings and constraints: Expanded clones tended on average to be more numerous among CD8+ T cells than CD4+.

The CDR3 sequence is 17 residues long. V lost 7 bases, J lost 7 bases, and 15 bases stayed unmatched. Per the germline V gene, CDR1 is SGHRS and CDR2 is YFSETQ. Produced via immunoSEQ multiplex PCR; TCRdb's table is partial and in-frame only. The table lists some 61,000 clones, approximately 87% of them singletons. In its sample, this clone was seen a few times. Its antigen is unknown. V usage is TRBV5-1 and J usage is TRBJ2-1, with TRBD2 matching 12 bases. This material consisted of CD4+ or CD8+ T cells sorted from blood, taken in a trial of the OX40 agonist ivuxolimab. This receptor was identified in an adult with an advanced solid tumor such as melanoma, head and neck, liver or kidney cancer. DNA of the CDR3: TGCGCCAGCGAACCGACTAGCGGGGGCCCACCGTCGAATGAGCAGTTCTTC. It yields the protein CASEPTSGGPPSNEQFF.